These 10 T cell receptor beta chains were all obtained from the same sample, sequenced in a study of graft-versus-host responses after intestinal transplantation. No cognate antigen is known for these TCRs. Sequenced by immunoSEQ multiplex PCR; TCRdb stores in-frame clones only, minus some. The repertoire has 93,000 or so clones, approximately 93% of them found once; the top ten carry more than 0.9%. Sequenced material: unstimulated CD8+ T cells sorted from spleen or lymph node cells, taken before intestinal transplant. The receptors here all came from a human donor who received an intestinal transplant.

Note on this clone: An end of the junction differs from the germline gene, which may be a read error. The chain couples TRBV9 to TRBJ2-7; the D gene is possibly TRBD2 (5 bases). There are 14 residues in the CDR3. CDR1 SGDLS and CDR2 YYNGEE come from the germline V gene. CDR3 residues: CASSVEGGAYEQYF. The CDR3 nucleotides read TGTGCCAGCAGCGTAGAAGGAGGCGCCTATGAGCAGTACTTC. Using reference TRBV9 and TRBJ2-7 for the parts outside the CDR3, the full variable domain is DSGVTQTPKHLITATGQRVTLRCSPRSGDLSVYWYQQSLDQGLQFLIQYYNGEERAKGNILERFSAQQFPDLHSELNLSSLELGDSALYFCASSVEGGAYEQYFGPGTRLTVT.

The chain couples TRBV7-9 to TRBJ2-3; D is possibly TRBD1 (5 bases). This CDR3 contains 14 residues. In germline, CDR1 is SEHNR, CDR2 FQNEAQ (reference sequence). The ends were cut back, 1 base at V and 2 bases at J, with 7 bases in the middle. CDR3 in amino acids: CASSLDRLTDTQYF. CDR3 nucleotide sequence: TGTGCCAGCAGCTTAGACAGGCTCACAGATACGCAGTATTTT.

V and J are TRBV27 and TRBJ2-7, with 7 bases lining up with TRBD1. The CDR3 has 13 residues. V shed 3 bases, J shed 6 bases, and the junction held 5 bases outside the gene matches. Germline CDR1 MNHEY, CDR2 SMNVEV (reference sequence). The CDR3 sequence: CASSLGRGTEQYF. The CDR3 DNA follows: TGTGCCAGCAGTTTGGGCAGGGGGACCGAGCAGTACTTC.

This CDR3 is CASSLTAGQTYGYTF. The CDR3 bases are TGTGCCAGCAGCTTAACGGCGGGACAAACTTATGGCTACACCTTC. This chain uses TRBV7-3 with TRBJ1-2; D is perhaps TRBD1 (6 bases). Trimming cost V 0 bases and J 5 bases, with 13 bases left between them. The CDR3 has 15 amino acids. Germline V gene lookup returns CDR1 SGHTA and CDR2 FQGTGA.

CDR3 coding DNA: TGTGCCAGCAGCTTTGGCAGCAATCAGCCCCAGCATTTT. Its translation: CASSFGSNQPQHF. The chain has TRBV7-8 and TRBJ1-5; D unclear. V was pared by 3 bases and J by 1 base, with 4 bases between. CDR1 is SGHVS, CDR2 FQNEAQ, per germline. The CDR3 covers 13 residues.

The V and J genes are TRBV9 and TRBJ2-7; TRBD2 is a possible D gene (6 bases). The V gene's germline CDR1 is SGDLS and CDR2 YYNGEE. The CDR3 is made up of 16 amino acids. Between the trimmed V and J ends, which lost 4 bases and 0 bases, there was a span of 17 bases. CDR3 sequence: CASSPRGGANSYEQYF. CDR3 nucleotide sequence: TGTGCCAGCAGCCCCAGAGGCGGGGCCAACTCCTACGAGCAGTACTTC.

V and J are TRBV5-1 and TRBJ2-7; D unclear. V was pared by 1 base and J by 3 bases, with 5 bases between. CDR1 and CDR2 from the germline V gene are SGHRS and YFSETQ. The CDR3 consists of 12 residues. CDR3: CASSLTDYEQYF. In DNA form, the CDR3 reads TGCGCCAGCAGCTTGACTGACTACGAGCAGTACTTC.

The sample holds one count of this clone. J is TRBJ2-7 and V is TRBV5-6; D is perhaps TRBD1 (5 bases). The CDR3 loop spans 13 amino acids. V lost 1 base, J lost 5 bases, and 10 bases lay in between. Looked up from germline, CDR1 is SGHDT and CDR2 is YYEEEE. CDR3 protein: CASSLSGMDEQYF. The CDR3, as DNA: TGTGCCAGCAGCTTGTCAGGGATGGACGAGCAGTACTTC. Together with reference TRBV5-6 and TRBJ2-7, the CDR3 gives the full variable domain: DAGVTQSPTHLIKTRGQQVTLRCSPKSGHDTVSWYQQALGQGPQFIFQYYEEEERQRGNFPDRFSGHQFPNYSSELNVNALLLGDSALYLCASSLSGMDEQYFGPGTRLTVT.

V and J are TRBV25-1 and TRBJ2-1, with 8 bases that match TRBD2. The CDR3 totals 15 residues. Germline V gene data show CDR1 as MGHDK and CDR2 as SYGVNS. After removal of 8 bases from V and 4 bases from J, the junction contained 10 bases not matched to a gene. This CDR3 reads CASSEGRGVYNEQFF. The DNA for the CDR3 is TGTGCCAGCTCTGAGGGGCGGGGGGTTTACAATGAGCAGTTCTTC.

The chain is built from TRBV4-1 and TRBJ1-2; 10 bases map to TRBD1. The CDR3 is 16 amino acids. Trimming removed 1 base from V and 5 bases from J; junction bases left unmatched: 7. Germline assignment: CDR1 MGHRA and CDR2 YSYEKL. The CDR3 DNA follows: TGCGCCAGCAGCCAAGTCCCCGGGACAGGGGCTTATGGCTACACCTTC. Translation: CASSQVPGTGAYGYTF.